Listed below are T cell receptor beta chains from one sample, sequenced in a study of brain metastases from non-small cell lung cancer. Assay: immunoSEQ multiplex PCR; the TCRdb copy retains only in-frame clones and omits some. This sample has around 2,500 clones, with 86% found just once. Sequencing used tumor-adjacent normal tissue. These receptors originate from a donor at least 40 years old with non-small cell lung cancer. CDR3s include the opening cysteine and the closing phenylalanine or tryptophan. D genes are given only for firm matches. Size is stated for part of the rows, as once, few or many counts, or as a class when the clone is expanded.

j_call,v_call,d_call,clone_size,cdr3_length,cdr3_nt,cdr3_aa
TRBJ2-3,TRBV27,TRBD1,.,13,TGTGCCAGCAGTTTAGCCCCGGGACAGGGATCATATTTT,CASSLAPGQGSYF
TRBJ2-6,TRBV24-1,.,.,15,TGTGCCACCAGTGCTACAGGTGACGGGGCCAACGTCCTGACTTTC,CATSATGDGANVLTF
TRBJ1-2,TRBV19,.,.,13,TGTGCCAGTAGTTCAGACGGCCTCTATGGCTACACCTTC,CASSSDGLYGYTF
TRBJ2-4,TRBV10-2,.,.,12,TGCGCCAGCAGTGACAGAAGGGCATTTCAGTACTTC,CASSDRRAFQYF
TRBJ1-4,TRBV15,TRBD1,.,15,TGTGCCACCAGCAGAGGCAGGGGGGATGGCGAAAAACTGTTTTTT,CATSRGRGDGEKLFF
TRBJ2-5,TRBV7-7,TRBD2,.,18,TGTGCTAGCAGCTTGGGCTACTCGGGACTAGCGGGGCCCGAGACCCAGTACTTC,CASSLGYSGLAGPETQYF
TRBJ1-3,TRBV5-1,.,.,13,TGCGCCAGCAGCTTGGCCGTAGGAAACACCATATATTTT,CASSLAVGNTIYF
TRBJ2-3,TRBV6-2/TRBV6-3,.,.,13,TGTGTCAGCAGTTCCGCTCTAGCGAATACGCAGTATTTT,CVSSSALANTQYF
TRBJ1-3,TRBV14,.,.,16,TGTGCCAGCAGCCAATCTACAGGTTTCTCTGGAAACACCATATATTTT,CASSQSTGFSGNTIYF
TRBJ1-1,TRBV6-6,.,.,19,TGTGCCAGCAGTCCTCGGGAGGGCACCCCCCTAACCCCGAACACTGAAGCTTTCTTT,CASSPREGTPLTPNTEAFF
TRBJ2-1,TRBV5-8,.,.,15,TGTGCCAGCAGCCCCAAGACAGGTGCTTACAATGAGCAGTTCTTC,CASSPKTGAYNEQFF
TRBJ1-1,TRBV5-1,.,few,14,TGCGCCAGCAACGAGGACAGCGGGTGGGGTGAAGCTTTCTTT,CASNEDSGWGEAFF
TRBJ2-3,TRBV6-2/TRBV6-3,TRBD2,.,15,TGTGCCAGCAGCAGGGGACTAGCGGACACAGATACGCAGTATTTT,CASSRGLADTDTQYF
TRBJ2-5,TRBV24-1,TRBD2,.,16,TGTGCCGGTATACCGGGACTAGCGGGTAAGTCAAAGACCCAGTACTTC,CAGIPGLAGKSKTQYF
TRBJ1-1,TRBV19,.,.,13,TGTGCCAGTAGTACTGGAACCTTAGGTAAAGCTTTCTTT,CASSTGTLGKAFF
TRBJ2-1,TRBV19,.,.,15,TGTGCCAGTAGTAATTTGCTCGCGGGAAACAATGAGCAGTTCTTC,CASSNLLAGNNEQFF
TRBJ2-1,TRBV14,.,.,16,TGTGCCAGCAGCCTTGCTAGACTCACAGGGCTCGGTGAGCAGTTCTTC,CASSLARLTGLGEQFF
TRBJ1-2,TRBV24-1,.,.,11,TGTGCCACCAGTGACTACTATGGCTACACCTTC,CATSDYYGYTF